Each of the 21 T cell receptor beta chains below was sequenced from the same sample in a study of blood T cell repertoires in COVID-19. Sequencing was performed with immunoSEQ multiplex PCR; in TCRdb, only in-frame clones are kept and a portion is missing. The data contain about 180,000 clones, roughly 85% of them seen just once; the ten biggest clones take up 9%. Sequencing input: PBMCs or T cells enriched from blood (not recorded which). These receptor sequences come from a woman younger than 30 who had recovered from COVID-19.

The chain is built from TRBV28 and TRBJ1-6; D uncertain. Looked up from germline, CDR1 is MDHEN and CDR2 is SYDVKM. Trimming cost V 3 bases and J 8 bases, with 5 bases left between them. The CDR3 totals 12 residues. The CDR3 DNA is TGTGCCAGCAGTTTTCCGGATTCACCCCTCCACTTT. Its translation: CASSFPDSPLHF. The variable domain in full, with the rest retrieved from reference TRBV28 and TRBJ1-6, is DVKVTQSSRYLVKRTGEKVFLECVQDMDHENMFWYRQDPGLGLRLIYFSYDVKMKEKGDIPEGYSVSREKKERFSLILESASTNQTSMYLCASSFPDSPLHFGNGTRLTVT.

The V and J genes are TRBV19 and TRBJ2-1; 9 nucleotides agree with TRBD2. The CDR3 length is 15 residues. J gave up 4 bases and V 9 bases, and 10 bases lay outside the gene matches. CDR1 and CDR2 from the germline V gene are LNHDA and SQIVND (reference sequence). The CDR3: CASRRSTSGYNEQFF. CDR3 nucleotides: TGTGCCAGCAGGCGTAGTACTAGCGGGTACAATGAGCAGTTCTTC.

The rearrangement joins TRBV20-1 to TRBJ1-5, with 7 bases matching TRBD1. From germline, CDR1 is DFQATT and CDR2 SNEGSKA (reference sequence). This CDR3 is 13 amino acids long. Trimming cost V 3 bases and J 5 bases; bases outside gene matches: 4. This chain's CDR3 is CSASPQGYQPQHF. CDR3 nucleotide sequence: TGCAGTGCTAGTCCACAGGGGTATCAGCCCCAGCATTTT.

The CDR3 protein is CASSLNQGWGQPQHF. The CDR3 coding sequence is TGTGCCAGCAGCTTGAACCAGGGATGGGGTCAGCCCCAGCATTTT. The chain employs TRBV5-5 and TRBJ1-5; D is possibly TRBD1 (5 bases). With 1 base removed from V and 6 bases from J, the gap between germline ends came to 14 bases. CDR3 size: 15 residues. The germline CDR1 and CDR2 sequences are SGHKS and YYEKEE (reference sequence).

This rearrangement joins TRBV5-4 to TRBJ1-2; TRBD1 matches at 7 bases. V was clipped by 0 bases and J by 4 bases; unmatched bases: 6. The CDR3 sequence is 15 residues long. Germline CDR1 SGHNT, CDR2 YYREEE (reference sequence). CDR3 sequence reads: CASSLDRGHPYGYTF. The CDR3 nucleotides read TGTGCCAGCAGCTTGGACAGGGGCCACCCCTATGGCTACACCTTC.

This sequence joins TRBV28 and TRBJ2-5, with D possibly matching TRBD1 (6 bases). CDR3 length: 13 residues. Germline CDR1 is MDHEN and CDR2 is SYDVKM. Trimming took 6 bases from V and 2 from J, leaving 10 bases between them. CDR3 DNA sequence: TGTGCCAGCAGCAACAGGGTTCAAGAGACCCAGTACTTC. Encoded protein: CASSNRVQETQYF.

The gene calls are TRBV2 and TRBJ2-5; D remains unclear. The CDR3 length is 12 residues. V lost 4 bases, J lost 4 bases, and 7 bases lay in between. Germline-derived CDR1 and CDR2 are SNHLY and FYNNEI. CDR3 sequence reads: CASSVGRETQYF. The CDR3 DNA reads as TGTGCCAGCAGTGTTGGGCGAGAGACCCAGTACTTC.

The J gene is TRBJ1-3, the V gene TRBV6-5, with 8 bases fitting TRBD1. In germline, CDR1 is MNHEY, CDR2 SVGAGI. The CDR3 is 13 residues long. V gave up 6 bases and J gave up 4 bases; unmatched junction bases: 2. The CDR3 protein is CASSRDRGNTIYF. The CDR3 DNA follows: TGTGCCAGCAGCAGGGACAGGGGAAACACCATATATTTT.

This rearrangement joins TRBV6-4 to TRBJ2-1, with D possibly TRBD2 on 6 matching bases. The CDR3 has 13 amino acids. CDR1 and CDR2 from the germline V gene are MRHNA and SNTAGT. Trimming shortened V by 3 bases and J by 6 bases, and 9 bases separated the two germline ends. CDR3 protein: CASSEKTSNEQFF. CDR3 DNA: TGTGCCAGCAGTGAGAAGACTAGCAATGAGCAGTTCTTC.

This chain connects TRBV19 to TRBJ1-2; D possibly corresponds to TRBD1 (6 bases). Germline V gene data show CDR1 as LNHDA and CDR2 as SQIVND (reference sequence). V was trimmed by 5 bases and J by 1 base, leaving 11 bases between them. The CDR3 totals 14 residues. This chain's CDR3 is CASSLGQINYGYTF. DNA of the CDR3: TGTGCCAGTAGTCTCGGACAGATTAACTATGGCTACACCTTC.

This chain connects TRBV7-3 to TRBJ2-7, with TRBD1 identical over 7 bases. CDR1 and CDR2 from the germline V gene are SGHTA and FQGTGA. V was pared by 2 bases and J by 7 bases, with 11 bases of the junction left unmatched. The CDR3 length is 15 residues. The CDR3 DNA reads as TGTGCCAGCAGCTTACGCCCGGGACAGAAGGAAGAGCAGTACTTC. It codes for CASSLRPGQKEEQYF.

The sample holds a few counts of this clone. The chain combines TRBV19 with TRBJ2-5; 7 nucleotides line up with TRBD2. Unmatched junction bases numbered 2, after V lost 1 base and J lost 3 bases. CDR3 length equals 14 residues. Germline-derived CDR1 and CDR2 are LNHDA and SQIVND (reference sequence). CDR3 bases: TGTGCCAGTAGTATAGCGGGGGGAAAAGAGACCCAGTACTTC. Its translation is CASSIAGGKETQYF.

The J gene is TRBJ2-3, the V gene TRBV20-1, with a weak D call TRBD2 (6 bases). CDR3 length: 14 residues. The germline V gene has CDR1 DFQATT and CDR2 SNEGSKA (reference sequence). Trimming left V 3 bases short and J 3 bases short, with 13 bases between. The CDR3 DNA is TGCAGTGCTAGTAAACTAGCACGAACAGATACGCAGTATTTT. Its translation: CSASKLARTDTQYF.

The J gene is TRBJ2-2, the V gene TRBV11-1, with D possibly being TRBD2 (5 bases). The germline V and J ends were trimmed by 3 bases and 4 bases, with 15 bases remaining between them. This CDR3 region has 16 residues. Germline lookup yields CDR1 SGHAT and CDR2 FQDESV (reference sequence). The CDR3 spells CASSFGTGYFTGELFF. The CDR3 nucleotides read TGTGCCAGCAGCTTTGGTACGGGATACTTCACCGGGGAGCTGTTTTTT.

This chain connects TRBV27 to TRBJ1-2, with 7 bases identical to TRBD1. The CDR3 extends over 17 amino acids. V shed 0 bases, J shed 2 bases, and the junction held 9 bases outside the gene matches. CDR1 MNHEY and CDR2 SMNVEV come from the germline V gene (reference sequence). CDR3 sequence (DNA): TGTGCCAGCAGTTTATCGGCCCGACAGGGCTTCAACTATGGCTACACCTTC. Residues: CASSLSARQGFNYGYTF.

The chain is built from TRBV4-1 and TRBJ2-7, with D uncertain. V lost 0 bases to trimming and J lost 2 bases, with 8 bases between them. CDR1 and CDR2 from the germline V gene are MGHRA and YSYEKL. The CDR3 totals 14 residues. This CDR3 is CASSQDRRAYEQYF. As DNA, the CDR3 is TGCGCCAGCAGCCAAGATCGCCGCGCCTACGAGCAGTACTTC.

This chain links TRBV5-6 with TRBJ2-2; TRBD2 matches 8 bases. The V segment lost 2 bases and the J segment 6 bases; nucleotides outside the gene matches: 3. The CDR3 runs to 14 residues. CDR1 and CDR2 (germline): SGHDT, YYEEEE. CDR3 sequence: CASSLRGGPGELFF. The CDR3 DNA reads TGTGCCAGCAGCTTACGGGGGGGCCCCGGGGAGCTGTTTTTT.

The J gene is TRBJ1-2, the V gene TRBV28; 10 nucleotides agree with TRBD1. Germline CDR1 MDHEN, CDR2 SYDVKM. The V segment lost 5 bases and the J segment 8 bases; nucleotides outside the gene matches: 8. The CDR3 runs 14 residues. CDR3 sequence reads: CASSAAGTGEGYTF. The DNA of the CDR3 is TGTGCCAGCAGTGCCGCCGGGACAGGGGAAGGCTACACCTTC.

The J gene is TRBJ1-1, the V gene TRBV5-4; D possibly corresponds to TRBD1 (6 bases). The CDR3 consists of 16 residues. Germline CDR1 and CDR2: SGHNT and YYREEE (reference sequence). Trimming shortened V by 4 bases and J by 1 base, and 17 bases separated the two germline ends. The DNA for the CDR3 is TGTGCCAGCAGCCGGGAGGGGAGGGGGGCGAACACTGAAGCTTTCTTT. Translated: CASSREGRGANTEAFF.

This clone appeared a few times. This chain joins TRBV6-2 or TRBV6-3 and TRBJ2-7; TRBD1 agrees at 7 bases. V lost 6 bases to trimming and J lost 6 bases; unmatched junction nucleotides: 14. This CDR3 is built from 15 residues. Germline V gives CDR1 MNHEY, CDR2 SVGEGT. CDR3 protein: CASSIYSGQFSEQYF. CDR3 in DNA: TGTGCCAGCAGCATATACTCGGGACAGTTCTCCGAGCAGTACTTC.

The chain carries TRBV10-3 and TRBJ1-1, with D maybe TRBD1 (6 bases). The germline gives CDR1 ENHRY, CDR2 SYGVKD. The CDR3 extends over 20 amino acids. V lost 0 bases and J 4 bases, leaving 27 bases between the germline ends. The DNA of the CDR3 is TGTGCCATCAGTGAGTCGATGGATGCAGGGGAAGGATTCTTGGGCACTGAAGCTTTCTTT. It yields the protein CAISESMDAGEGFLGTEAFF.